This is a list of T cell receptor beta chains from one sample in a study of human T cells and chemical hapten exposure. TCRdb ran MiXCR on the 5' RACE reads and lists one entry per CDR3 protein. The sample holds approximately 81,000 distinct CDR3 sequences, 7% to 8% seen once. These receptors came from a male donor in good health. Each CDR3 is given with its conserved first and last residue. The D gene is left open where the match is weak. Not all rows give a size; the values are once, few, many and, for expanded clones, a class.

DNA	CDR3	D	J	size	V
TGCGCCAGCAGCCAAGATAGGTCCCGGGGGGCCTACAATGAGCAGTTCTTC	CASSQDRSRGAYNEQFF	TRBD2	TRBJ2-1	NA	TRBV4-3
TGTGCCAGCAGTTCTACTATGAACACTGAAGCTTTCTTT	CASSSTMNTEAFF	NA	TRBJ1-1	NA	TRBV28
TGTGCCATCAGAGCGCCAGGCTGGCAGTTCTTC	CAIRAPGWQFF	NA	TRBJ2-1	NA	TRBV10-3
TGCGCCAGCAGTGAGTTGAACACTGAAGCTTTCTTT	CASSELNTEAFF	NA	TRBJ1-1	many	TRBV10-2
TGTGCCAGCAGCTTTAGGTCGTCCAATTCACCCCTCCACTTT	CASSFRSSNSPLHF	NA	TRBJ1-6	many	TRBV5-5
TGTGCCAGCAGTAAGGGACTAGTGCAAGAGACCCAGTACTTC	CASSKGLVQETQYF	TRBD2	TRBJ2-5	few	TRBV7-3
TGTGCCAGCAGTTGGAGCTCCTACAATGAGCAGTTCTTC	CASSWSSYNEQFF	NA	TRBJ2-1	NA	TRBV6-5
TGTGCCAGCATCCTAGGGACAGAAGAGACCCAGTACTTC	CASILGTEETQYF	TRBD1	TRBJ2-5	medium-sized	TRBV12-3/TRBV12-4
TGCGCCAGCAGCCAAGCGGGGGTTAGCTACAATGAGCAGTTCTTC	CASSQAGVSYNEQFF	NA	TRBJ2-1	many	TRBV4-1
TGTGCCAGCAGCAACCCCCAGTTCGTGGAGCAGTACTTC	CASSNPQFVEQYF	NA	TRBJ2-7	NA	TRBV5-5
TGTGCCAGTAGTATTGCAGGGATCAATCAGCCCCAGCATTTT	CASSIAGINQPQHF	NA	TRBJ1-5	few	TRBV19
TGCGCCAGCAGCTTGGTTGGTAGCGGGAGTGATACGCAGTATTTT	CASSLVGSGSDTQYF	TRBD2	TRBJ2-3	many	TRBV5-1
TGTGCCAGCAGCTTGGCTAGCGGGTTACATACGCAGTATTTT	CASSLASGLHTQYF	TRBD2	TRBJ2-3	NA	TRBV7-9
TGTGCCAGCAGCTTAGTTTCCTCTAGCGGGACGAGGTTCGCCGGGGAGCTGTTTTTT	CASSLVSSSGTRFAGELFF	TRBD2	TRBJ2-2	many	TRBV7-7
TGCAGCGTTGAGACTAGCCACCAAGAGACCCAGTACTTC	CSVETSHQETQYF	TRBD2	TRBJ2-5	many	TRBV29-1
TGTGCCAGCAGCGAGGACAGGGCGGAGGAAAAACTGTTTTTT	CASSEDRAEEKLFF	TRBD1	TRBJ1-4	NA	TRBV7-9
TGTGCCAGCAGCCCGGACGGGAAGGACTATGGCTACACCTTC	CASSPDGKDYGYTF	NA	TRBJ1-2	many	TRBV9
TGTGCCAGCAGTGAACGTTCCCGAGAGCAGTACTTC	CASSERSREQYF	NA	TRBJ2-7	many	TRBV25-1
TGTGCCAGCCCGCGGGGGAGCTCCTACAATGAGCAGTTCTTC	CASPRGSSYNEQFF	TRBD2	TRBJ2-1	many	TRBV2
TGCGCCAGCAGGGGGTCAACCGGGAACACTGAAGCTTTCTTT	CASRGSTGNTEAFF	NA	TRBJ1-1	NA	TRBV5-1
TGCAGTGTCGGGGCCTATAACATCCACACTGAAGCTTTCTTT	CSVGAYNIHTEAFF	NA	TRBJ1-1	few	TRBV29-1
TGTGCCAGCAGCAGGGGGGGGGCGATAGGCTCTGGGGCCAACGTCCTGACTTTC	CASSRGGAIGSGANVLTF	NA	TRBJ2-6	few	TRBV21-1
TGTGCCAGCAGCTTGGGAGGACAGGGTCTCGCCAATGAGCAGTTCTTC	CASSLGGQGLANEQFF	TRBD1	TRBJ2-1	many	TRBV5-4
TGTGCCAGCAGTTCAGACCGCGAAGCTTTCTTT	CASSSDREAFF	NA	TRBJ1-1	many	TRBV28
TGTGCCTGGGGCGACAGTTATAGCAATCAGCCCCAGCATTTT	CAWGDSYSNQPQHF	NA	TRBJ1-5	few	TRBV30
TGCAGTGCTAGAGATCGGGCCCCCGGGGGGTTAGGCTACACCTTC	CSARDRAPGGLGYTF	NA	TRBJ1-2	NA	TRBV20-1
TGTGCCAGCAGAGGACAGGCTGGGGCCAACGTCCTGACTTTC	CASRGQAGANVLTF	TRBD1	TRBJ2-6	NA	TRBV11-2
TGTGCCAGCAGCGGGGCGACAGGGACAGAGACCCAGTACTTC	CASSGATGTETQYF	TRBD1	TRBJ2-5	few	TRBV9
TGCAGCGCAGGACAAAGCCCTCGCACAGATACGCAGTATTTT	CSAGQSPRTDTQYF	NA	TRBJ2-3	many	TRBV29-1
TGTGCCAGCAGCTTATGGACAGGAGATGAAAAACTGTTTTTT	CASSLWTGDEKLFF	TRBD1	TRBJ1-4	NA	TRBV7-2
TGTGCCAGCAGCCCCCAAGGGGTGATCACAGATACGCAGTATTTT	CASSPQGVITDTQYF	NA	TRBJ2-3	NA	TRBV7-2
TGCAGTGCTATAACATTGGGCAATCCGGGACAGGGGATCTGGGAGCAGTACTTC	CSAITLGNPGQGIWEQYF	TRBD1	TRBJ2-7	few	TRBV20-1